This T cell receptor (beta chain) was retrieved from a study of blood T cells in healthy people across ages. General observations from the study: The study found more naive CD4+ cells and higher diversity in long-lived than aged donors.

The V end lost 4 bases, the J end lost 4 bases, and 13 bases lay between the germline ends. Germline V gives CDR1 MGHRA, CDR2 YSYEKL. This CDR3 contains 14 residues. This clonotype was seen more than once but under ten times. What it recognizes is unknown. The use of a sample-barcoded 5' primer and a J-beta primer mix characterized a second PCR of roughly 7 to 11 cycles. TCRdb reprocessed the 5' RACE reads via MiXCR and lists one record per CDR3 protein. Here the sample spans roughly 1 million distinct CDR3 sequences, about 25% being singletons. The same specimen was also included in a second study, on T cells of mothers and their children. That paper notes: Reads recorded for TCR beta CDR3 numbered over 8.5 million per mother and approximately 2.9 million per child.

The sequence was obtained from a girl aged 2 to 9 in good health. The genes are TRBV4-1 and TRBJ2-5; D not resolved. The sample comprised blood. This CDR3 reads CASSPWVVPETQYF. DNA of the CDR3: TGCGCCAGCAGCCCTTGGGTTGTTCCAGAGACCCAGTACTTC.